This TCR beta chain was recorded in a study of blood T cell repertoires in COVID-19. The germline V gene encodes CDR1 LNHDA and CDR2 SQIVND (reference sequence). The V end was cut by 3 bases, the J end by 0 bases, with 9 bases between. The CDR3 consists of 16 residues. TCRdb's table, derived via immunoSEQ multiplex PCR, lists solely in-frame clones and lacks some. The table shows some 210,000 clones, with 80% to 90% occurring only once. The receptor's source is a woman aged 50 to 65 with active or convalescent COVID-19. Source material: peripheral blood. This sequence joins TRBV19 and TRBJ1-6; D gene unclear. The CDR3 loop reads CASSIRESSYNSPLHF. DNA of the CDR3: TGTGCCAGTAGTATTAGAGAAAGCTCCTATAATTCACCCCTCCACTTT.